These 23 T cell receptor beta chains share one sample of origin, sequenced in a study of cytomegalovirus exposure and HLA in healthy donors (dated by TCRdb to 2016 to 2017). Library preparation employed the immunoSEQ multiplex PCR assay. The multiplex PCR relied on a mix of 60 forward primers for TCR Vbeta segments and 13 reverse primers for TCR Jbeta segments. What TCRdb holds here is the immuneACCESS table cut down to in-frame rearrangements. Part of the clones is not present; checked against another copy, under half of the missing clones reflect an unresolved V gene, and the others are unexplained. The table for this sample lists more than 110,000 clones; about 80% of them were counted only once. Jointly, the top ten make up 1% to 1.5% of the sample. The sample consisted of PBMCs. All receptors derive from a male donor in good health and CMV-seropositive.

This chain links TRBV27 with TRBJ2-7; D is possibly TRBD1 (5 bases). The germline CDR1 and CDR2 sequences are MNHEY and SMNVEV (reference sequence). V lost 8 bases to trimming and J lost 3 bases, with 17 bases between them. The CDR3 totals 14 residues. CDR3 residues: CASALQAGDYEQYF. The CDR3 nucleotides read TGTGCCAGCGCCCTACAGGCAGGAGACTACGAGCAGTACTTC.

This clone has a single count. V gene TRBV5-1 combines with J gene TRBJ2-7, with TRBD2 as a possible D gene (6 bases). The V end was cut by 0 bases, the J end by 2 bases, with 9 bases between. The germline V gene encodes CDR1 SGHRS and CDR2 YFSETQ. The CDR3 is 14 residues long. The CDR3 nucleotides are TGCGCCAGCAGCTTGGGTGGGGGGACCTACGAGCAGTACTTC. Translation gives CASSLGGGTYEQYF.

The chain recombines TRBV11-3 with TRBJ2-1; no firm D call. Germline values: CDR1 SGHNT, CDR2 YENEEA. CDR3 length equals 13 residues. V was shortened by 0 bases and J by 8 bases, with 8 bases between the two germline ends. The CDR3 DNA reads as TGTGCCAGCAGCTTAGAATCTAGTTATGAGCAGTTCTTC. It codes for CASSLESSYEQFF.

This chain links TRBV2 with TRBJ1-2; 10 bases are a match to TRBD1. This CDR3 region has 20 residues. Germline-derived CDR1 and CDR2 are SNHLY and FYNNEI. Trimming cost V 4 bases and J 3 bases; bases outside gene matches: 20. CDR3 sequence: CASSVRSGDRDRGFDYGYTF. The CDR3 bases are TGTGCCAGCAGTGTTCGAAGCGGGGACCGGGACAGGGGATTTGACTATGGCTACACCTTC.

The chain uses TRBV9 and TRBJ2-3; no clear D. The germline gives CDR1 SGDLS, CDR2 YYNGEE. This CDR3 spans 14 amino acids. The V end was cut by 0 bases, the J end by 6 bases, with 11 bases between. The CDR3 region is CASSVELLLDTQYF. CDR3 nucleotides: TGTGCCAGCAGCGTAGAATTACTTCTGGATACGCAGTATTTT.

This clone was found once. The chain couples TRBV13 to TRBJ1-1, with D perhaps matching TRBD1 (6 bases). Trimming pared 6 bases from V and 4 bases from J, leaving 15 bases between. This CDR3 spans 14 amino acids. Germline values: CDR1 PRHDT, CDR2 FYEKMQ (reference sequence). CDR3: CASRPWGGATEAFF. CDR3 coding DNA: TGTGCCAGCAGACCCTGGGGGGGGGCCACTGAAGCTTTCTTT.

DNA of the CDR3: TGTGCCAGCAGCTTGGGGCGGGCCGGGGAGCTGTTTTTT. Protein sequence: CASSLGRAGELFF. The rearrangement joins TRBV5-6 to TRBJ2-2; TRBD2 is a possible D gene (5 bases). With 0 bases removed from V and 6 bases from J, the gap between germline ends came to 6 bases. Germline V gene data show CDR1 as SGHDT and CDR2 as YYEEEE. This CDR3 has 13 amino acids.

The DNA for the CDR3 is TGTGCCAACGGAGGAGGGGCGAACACCGGGGAGCTGTTTTTT. Its translation is CANGGGANTGELFF. This chain connects TRBV2 to TRBJ2-2, with D perhaps matching TRBD2 (6 bases). The germline V gene has CDR1 SNHLY and CDR2 FYNNEI. The CDR3 loop spans 14 amino acids. The ends were cut back, 10 bases at V and 0 bases at J, with 12 bases in the middle.

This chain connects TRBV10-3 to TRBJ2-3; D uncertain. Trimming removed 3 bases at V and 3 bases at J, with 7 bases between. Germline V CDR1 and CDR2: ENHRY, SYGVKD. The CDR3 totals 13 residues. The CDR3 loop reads CAISEPRTDTQYF. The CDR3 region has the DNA TGTGCCATCAGTGAACCCAGGACAGATACGCAGTATTTT.

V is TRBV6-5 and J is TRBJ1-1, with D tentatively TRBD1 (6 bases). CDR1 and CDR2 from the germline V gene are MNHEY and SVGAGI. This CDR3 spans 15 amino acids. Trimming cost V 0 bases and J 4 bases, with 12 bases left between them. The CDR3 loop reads CASSYSGAGATEAFF. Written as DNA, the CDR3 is TGTGCCAGCAGTTACTCGGGCGCAGGGGCCACTGAAGCTTTCTTT.

CDR3 in DNA: TGTGCCAGCAGCCAGGGACTAGCGGAAGGAGAGCTGTTTTTT. Encoded protein: CASSQGLAEGELFF. The rearrangement links TRBV7-3 to TRBJ2-2; 11 bases align to TRBD2. The trim removed 5 bases at V and 11 bases at J, leaving 7 bases unmatched. The CDR3 totals 14 residues. Germline CDR1 SGHTA, CDR2 FQGTGA.

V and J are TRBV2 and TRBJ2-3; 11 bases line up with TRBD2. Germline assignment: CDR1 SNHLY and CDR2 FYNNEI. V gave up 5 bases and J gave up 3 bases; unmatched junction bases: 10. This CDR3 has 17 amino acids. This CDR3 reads CASSTATSGEVTDTQYF. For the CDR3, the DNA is TGTGCCAGCAGTACCGCGACTAGCGGGGAGGTGACAGATACGCAGTATTTT.

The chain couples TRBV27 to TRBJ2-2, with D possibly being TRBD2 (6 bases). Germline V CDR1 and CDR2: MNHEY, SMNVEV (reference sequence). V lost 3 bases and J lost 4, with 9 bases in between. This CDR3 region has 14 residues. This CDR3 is CASSFVAVTGELFF. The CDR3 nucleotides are TGTGCCAGCAGTTTTGTAGCGGTCACCGGGGAGCTGTTTTTT.

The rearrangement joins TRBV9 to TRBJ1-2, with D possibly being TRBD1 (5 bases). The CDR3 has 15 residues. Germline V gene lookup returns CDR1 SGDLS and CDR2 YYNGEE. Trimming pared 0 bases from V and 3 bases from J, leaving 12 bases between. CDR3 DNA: TGTGCCAGCAGCGTAGCAGGGCAAGTAGACTATGGCTACACCTTC. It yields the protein CASSVAGQVDYGYTF.

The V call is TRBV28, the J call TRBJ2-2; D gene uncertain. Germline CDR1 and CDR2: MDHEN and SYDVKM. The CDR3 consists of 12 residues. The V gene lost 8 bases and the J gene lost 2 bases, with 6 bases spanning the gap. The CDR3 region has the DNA TGTGCCAGCGAGGATAACACCGGGGAGCTGTTTTTT. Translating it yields CASEDNTGELFF.

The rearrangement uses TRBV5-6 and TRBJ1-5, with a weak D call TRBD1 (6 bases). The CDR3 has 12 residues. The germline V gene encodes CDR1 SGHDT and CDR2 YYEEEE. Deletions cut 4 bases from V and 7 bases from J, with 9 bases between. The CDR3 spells CASSEGDQPQHF. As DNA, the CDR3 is TGTGCCAGCAGCGAGGGGGACCAGCCCCAGCATTTT.

CDR3 in amino acids: CASSRATGDTYEQYF. CDR3 DNA: TGTGCCAGCAGCCGAGCGACAGGCGATACCTACGAGCAGTACTTC. The chain employs TRBV14 and TRBJ2-7; possible D gene TRBD1, 6 bases. V was clipped by 4 bases and J by 2 bases, with 15 bases between them. The germline gives CDR1 SGHDN, CDR2 FVKESK. The CDR3 is 15 amino acids.

The CDR3 DNA is TGCGCCAGCAGCTTAAGTTTCAGGGCACTAGCCAAAAACATTCAGTACTTC. It codes for CASSLSFRALAKNIQYF. The chain uses TRBV5-1 and TRBJ2-4; D possibly corresponds to TRBD1 (5 bases). V was clipped by 2 bases and J by 0 bases, with 15 bases between them. This CDR3 is 17 amino acids long. Looked up from germline, CDR1 is SGHRS and CDR2 is YFSETQ.

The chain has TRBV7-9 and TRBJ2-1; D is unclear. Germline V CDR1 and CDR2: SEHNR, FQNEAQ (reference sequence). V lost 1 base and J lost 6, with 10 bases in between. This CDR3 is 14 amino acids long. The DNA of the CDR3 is TGTGCCAGCAGCTTAGACCCCCAGCGCAATGAGCAGTTCTTC. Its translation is CASSLDPQRNEQFF. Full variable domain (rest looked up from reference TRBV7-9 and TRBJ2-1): DTGVSQNPRHKITKRGQNVTFRCDPISEHNRLYWYRQTLGQGPEFLTYFQNEAQLEKSRLLSDRFSAERPKGSFSTLEIQRTEQGDSAMYLCASSLDPQRNEQFFGPGTRLTVL.

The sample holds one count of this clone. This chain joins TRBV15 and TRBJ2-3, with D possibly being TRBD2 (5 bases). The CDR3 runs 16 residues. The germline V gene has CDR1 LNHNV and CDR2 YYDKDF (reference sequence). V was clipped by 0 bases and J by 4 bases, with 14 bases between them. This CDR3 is CATSRDSVPGSDTQYF. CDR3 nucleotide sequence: TGTGCCACCAGCAGAGATAGCGTTCCTGGGTCAGATACGCAGTATTTT.

DNA for the CDR3: TGCGCCAGCAGCCAAGTTGGTTTCGGGACAGGGTGGACCGGGGAGCTGTTTTTT. Its protein is CASSQVGFGTGWTGELFF. The rearrangement links TRBV4-1 to TRBJ2-2; the match to TRBD1 covers 9 bases. The V and J ends lost 1 base and 5 bases, in that order; junction bases with no gene match: 11. The germline CDR1 and CDR2 sequences are MGHRA and YSYEKL. This CDR3 contains 18 residues.

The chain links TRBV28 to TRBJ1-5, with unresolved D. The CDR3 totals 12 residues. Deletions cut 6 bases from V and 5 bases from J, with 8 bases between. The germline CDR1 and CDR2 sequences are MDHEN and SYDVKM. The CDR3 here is CASSPVYQPQHF. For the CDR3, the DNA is TGTGCCAGCAGCCCCGTGTATCAGCCCCAGCATTTT.

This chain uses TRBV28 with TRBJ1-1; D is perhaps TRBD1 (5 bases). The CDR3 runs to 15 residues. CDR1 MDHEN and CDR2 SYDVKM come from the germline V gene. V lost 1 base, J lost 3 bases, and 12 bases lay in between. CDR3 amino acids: CASSLYRGGDTEAFF. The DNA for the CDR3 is TGTGCCAGCAGTTTATATAGGGGCGGTGACACTGAAGCTTTCTTT.